This passage covers 18 T cell receptor beta chains from one sample sequenced in a study of T cells in Graves' hyperthyroidism and ophthalmopathy. Amplified regions were TCR beta CDR3 sequences from RNA transcripts. The TCR CDR3 first-round RT-PCR relied on the HTBI primer set. Via MiXCR, TCRdb re-called the multiplex PCR reads, giving one row per CDR3 protein. Of 300,000 to 450,000 distinct CDR3 sequences listed, 14% to 15% are singletons. The sequencing sample was made of blood. The receptor set was obtained from a woman aged 25 to 45 with Graves' hyperthyroidism.

This clonotype was detected a few times. This chain uses TRBV28 with TRBJ2-3, with TRBD1 as a possible D gene (5 bases). Germline V lookup: CDR1 MDHEN, CDR2 SYDVKM. The CDR3 has 12 residues. Trimming left V 6 bases short and J 4 bases short, with 8 bases between. The DNA of the CDR3 is TGTGCCAGCAGAAAGGGGCCAGATACGCAGTATTTT. Its translation: CASRKGPDTQYF.

In its sample, this clonotype was seen a few times. V and J are TRBV6-2 or TRBV6-3 and TRBJ2-7; TRBD2 agrees at 15 bases. J was trimmed by 4 bases and V by 2 bases; bases with no gene match: 9. CDR1 and CDR2 from the germline V gene are MNHEY and SVGEGT. The CDR3 contains 18 residues. The CDR3, as DNA: TGTGCCAGCAGTTACACCCGGACTAGCGGGAGGGCCCGGTACGAGCAGTACTTC. Translated: CASSYTRTSGRARYEQYF.

This clonotype was recorded many times. V is TRBV5-1 and J is TRBJ2-5; TRBD2 aligns across 11 bases. The V and J ends lost 6 bases and 5 bases, in that order; junction bases with no gene match: 9. CDR1 SGHRS and CDR2 YFSETQ come from the germline V gene. The CDR3 runs to 15 residues. In DNA, the CDR3 is TGCGCCAGCACCTCCATAGCGGGAGGGCCGGAGACCCAGTACTTC. Translation gives CASTSIAGGPETQYF.

The chain employs TRBV20-1 and TRBJ2-7; D unresolved. V gave up 7 bases and J gave up 2 bases, with 12 bases separating them. The germline V gene encodes CDR1 DFQATT and CDR2 SNEGSKA (reference sequence). This CDR3 region has 12 residues. The CDR3 bases are TGCAGTGTACACGAGATTGCCTACGAGCAGTACTTC. Its translation is CSVHEIAYEQYF.

The chain joins TRBV24-1 to TRBJ2-5, with D perhaps matching TRBD1 or TRBD2 (6 bases each). The CDR3 is 14 residues long. V lost 8 bases to trimming and J lost 3 bases, with 15 bases between them. CDR1 and CDR2 from the germline V gene are KGHDR and SFDVKD. The CDR3 DNA reads TGTGCCACCAATCGGGGGCCAGGTGAAGAGACCCAGTACTTC. It is translated as CATNRGPGEETQYF.

V usage is TRBV12-5 and J usage is TRBJ1-1; possible D gene TRBD1, 5 bases. The V end lost 0 bases, the J end lost 5 bases, and 16 bases lay between the germline ends. The V gene's germline CDR1 is LGHNT and CDR2 FRNRAP. There are 16 residues in the CDR3. The chain's CDR3 is CASGLVLSREVTEAFF. The DNA for the CDR3 is TGTGCTAGTGGTTTGGTACTATCCAGGGAGGTAACTGAAGCTTTCTTT.

This clonotype was recorded a few times. The chain joins TRBV6-5 to TRBJ1-4, with D possibly being TRBD1 (5 bases). The V end lost 0 bases, the J end lost 4 bases, and 15 bases lay between the germline ends. Germline loops: CDR1 MNHEY, CDR2 SVGAGI. The CDR3 loop spans 17 amino acids. The CDR3 here is CASSYSNRDGSNEKLFF. The CDR3 coding sequence is TGTGCCAGCAGTTACTCGAACCGGGACGGAAGTAATGAAAAACTGTTTTTT.

This clonotype was recorded at least ten times. The chain combines TRBV12-3 or TRBV12-4 with TRBJ2-3; TRBD2 aligns across 12 bases. The CDR3 is 16 amino acids. Trimming took 4 bases from V and 2 from J; bases not matched to a gene: 4. The CDR3 sequence: CASSSGLAGPTDTQYF. The CDR3 coding sequence is TGTGCCAGCAGTTCCGGACTAGCGGGACCCACAGATACGCAGTATTTT.

This clonotype was counted ten times or more. The chain couples TRBV12-3 or TRBV12-4 to TRBJ2-5, with 9 positions matching TRBD1. This CDR3 contains 14 residues. Trimming cost V 5 bases and J 5 bases; bases outside gene matches: 6. For the CDR3, the DNA is TGTGCCAGCAGTACCGGGACAGGGAGCGAGACCCAGTACTTC. Its protein product is CASSTGTGSETQYF.

This clonotype turned up a few times. CDR3 sequence: CASSLNRDNEQFF. The CDR3 DNA sequence: TGTGCCAGCAGCTTGAATCGGGACAATGAGCAGTTCTTC. V gene TRBV5-5 combines with J gene TRBJ2-1; no reliable D call. The CDR3 loop spans 13 amino acids. CDR1 SGHKS and CDR2 YYEKEE come from the germline V gene (reference sequence). The V gene lost 1 base and the J gene lost 5 bases, with 7 bases spanning the gap. Full variable domain (missing parts from reference TRBV5-5 and TRBJ2-1): DAGVTQSPTHLIKTRGQQVTLRCSPISGHKSVSWYQQVLGQGPQFIFQYYEKEERGRGNFPDRFSARQFPNYSSELNVNALLLGDSALYLCASSLNRDNEQFFGPGTRLTVL.

There are many counts of this clonotype. The gene calls are TRBV11-2 and TRBJ2-7; 8 bases map to TRBD2. Germline-derived CDR1 and CDR2 are SGHAT and FQNNGV. The CDR3 has 13 amino acids. J gave up 4 bases and V 8 bases, and 7 bases lay outside the gene matches. CDR3 in amino acids: CASAPAGAYEQYF. The DNA of the CDR3 is TGTGCCAGCGCGCCAGCGGGAGCGTACGAGCAGTACTTC.

This clonotype was observed many times. The chain is built from TRBV6-1 and TRBJ1-2, with D perhaps TRBD1 (5 bases). The length of the CDR3 is 16 residues. Per the germline V gene, CDR1 is MNHNS and CDR2 is SASEGT. Trimming took off 0 bases at V and 0 bases at J, with 11 bases between the two ends. CDR3 sequence reads: CASSEAHAGPNYGYTF. The CDR3 DNA reads as TGTGCCAGCAGTGAAGCTCATGCGGGACCTAACTATGGCTACACCTTC.

This clonotype was observed many times. The chain carries TRBV10-1 and TRBJ2-7; D could derive from TRBD1 or TRBD2 (5 bases each). In germline, CDR1 is WNHNN, CDR2 SYGVQD (reference sequence). With 10 bases removed from V and 2 bases from J, the gap between germline ends came to 18 bases. This CDR3 is 14 amino acids long. Here the CDR3 reads CANTVGDGTYEQYF. CDR3 nucleotides: TGCGCCAACACTGTGGGGGACGGAACCTACGAGCAGTACTTC.

This clonotype was seen a few times. The CDR3 loop is CASSPPGLAVQETQYF. The CDR3 DNA is TGTGCCAGCTCACCTCCGGGACTAGCGGTCCAAGAGACCCAGTACTTC. V is TRBV18 and J is TRBJ2-5, with TRBD2 matching 11 bases. CDR3 length: 16 residues. Germline loops: CDR1 KGHSH, CDR2 LQKENI. V gave up 3 bases and J gave up 1 base; unmatched junction bases: 4. The complete variable domain, with remaining parts taken from reference TRBV18 and TRBJ2-5, reads NAGVMQNPRHLVRRRGQEARLRCSPMKGHSHVYWYRQLPEEGLKFMVYLQKENIIDESGMPKERFSAEFPKEGPSILRIQQVVRGDSAAYFCASSPPGLAVQETQYFGPGTRLLVL.

This clonotype showed up many times. The genes are TRBV10-3 and TRBJ2-1; 8 positions match TRBD2. Germline V lookup: CDR1 ENHRY, CDR2 SYGVKD. There are 16 residues in the CDR3. J was trimmed by 2 bases and V by 2 bases; bases with no gene match: 5. The CDR3 loop reads CAISETDGGAYNEQFF. The DNA for the CDR3 is TGTGCCATCAGTGAGACCGACGGGGGGGCCTACAATGAGCAGTTCTTC.

CDR3 amino acids: CASSWQTSCCTDTQYF. In DNA, the CDR3 is TGCGCCAGCAGCTGGCAGACTAGTTGTTGCACAGATACGCAGTATTTT. V gene TRBV5-1 combines with J gene TRBJ2-3; TRBD2 is a possible D gene (6 bases). This CDR3 is built from 16 residues. V was clipped by 3 bases and J by 1 base, with 15 bases between them. Germline V gene sequence: CDR1 SGHRS, CDR2 YFSETQ. Full variable domain (outside the CDR3, taken from reference TRBV5-1 and TRBJ2-3): KAGVTQTPRYLIKTRGQQVTLSCSPISGHRSVSWYQQTPGQGLQFLFEYFSETQRNKGNFPGRFSGRQFSNSRSEMNVSTLELGDSALYLCASSWQTSCCTDTQYFGPGTRLTVL.

In its sample, this clonotype was seen many times. The CDR3 DNA follows: TGTGCCAGCAGTCAAGGGGACAGGGCTTCCTATGGCTACACCTTC. It encodes CASSQGDRASYGYTF. The V and J genes are TRBV28 and TRBJ1-2, with 9 bases fitting TRBD1. Germline V gene lookup returns CDR1 MDHEN and CDR2 SYDVKM. CDR3 length: 15 residues. V trimming: 5 bases; J trimming: 4 bases; junction bases outside the gene matches: 8.

A note on this clonotype: A clone one base away is much larger, so this may be a read error. This chain connects TRBV27 to TRBJ1-1; 12 positions agree with TRBD1. The germline V gene has CDR1 MNHEY and CDR2 SMNVEV (reference sequence). CDR3 size: 17 residues. V dropped 10 bases and J dropped 5; count of bases not matched to a gene: 17. CDR3 protein: CANRGPGQGALRTEAFF. The CDR3 bases are TGTGCCAACAGGGGGCCGGGACAGGGGGCGCTGAGGACTGAAGCTTTCTTT.